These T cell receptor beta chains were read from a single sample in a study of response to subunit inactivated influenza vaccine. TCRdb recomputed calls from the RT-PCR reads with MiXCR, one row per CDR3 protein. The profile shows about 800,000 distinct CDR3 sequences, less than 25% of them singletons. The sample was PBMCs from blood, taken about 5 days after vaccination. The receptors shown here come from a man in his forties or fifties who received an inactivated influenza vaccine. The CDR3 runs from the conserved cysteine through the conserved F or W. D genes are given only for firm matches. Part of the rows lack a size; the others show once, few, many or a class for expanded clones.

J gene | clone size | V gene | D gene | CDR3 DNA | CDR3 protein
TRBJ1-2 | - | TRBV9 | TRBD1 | TGTGCCAGCAGCGTAGACCAGACAGGGATCCGCGGCTACACCTTC | CASSVDQTGIRGYTF
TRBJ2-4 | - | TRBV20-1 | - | TGCAGTGCTAGCTGGGACACCGTTACCAAAAACATTCAGTACTTC | CSASWDTVTKNIQYF
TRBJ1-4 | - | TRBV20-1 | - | TGCAGTGCTAGTGCGACAGCGCGAGACATTAGGGTTTTT | CSASATARDIRVF
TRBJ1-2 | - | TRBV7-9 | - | TGTGCCAGCAGCTTAGGGATTCCCAGGCCTGGCTACACCTTC | CASSLGIPRPGYTF
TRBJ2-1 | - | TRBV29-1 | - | TGCAGCGTTGAAGACTCACCTCTCGGTTTAAACAATGAGCAGTTCTTC | CSVEDSPLGLNNEQFF
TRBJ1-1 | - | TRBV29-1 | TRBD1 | TGCAGCGTTGATCAGGGGGGGATGAACACTGAAGCTTTCTTT | CSVDQGGMNTEAFF
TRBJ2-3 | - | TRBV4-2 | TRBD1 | TGTGCCAGCAGCCAAGGAACAGGGGGAGCTAGCACAGATACGCAGTATTTT | CASSQGTGGASTDTQYF
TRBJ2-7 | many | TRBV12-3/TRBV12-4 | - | TGTGCCAGCAGTTCCCAGGTCTTTTCCGAGCAGTACTTC | CASSSQVFSEQYF
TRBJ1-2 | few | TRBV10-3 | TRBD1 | TGTGCCGCCCGCCCGGACAGGGGCTATGGCTACACCTTC | CAARPDRGYGYTF
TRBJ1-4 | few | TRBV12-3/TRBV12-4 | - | TGTGCCAGCAGCGACGGACAGTCCTCCTCGGAAAAACTGTTTTTT | CASSDGQSSSEKLFF
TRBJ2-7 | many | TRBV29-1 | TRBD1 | TGCAGCGTTGGCCGGGACAGGGGCGAGCAGTACTTC | CSVGRDRGEQYF